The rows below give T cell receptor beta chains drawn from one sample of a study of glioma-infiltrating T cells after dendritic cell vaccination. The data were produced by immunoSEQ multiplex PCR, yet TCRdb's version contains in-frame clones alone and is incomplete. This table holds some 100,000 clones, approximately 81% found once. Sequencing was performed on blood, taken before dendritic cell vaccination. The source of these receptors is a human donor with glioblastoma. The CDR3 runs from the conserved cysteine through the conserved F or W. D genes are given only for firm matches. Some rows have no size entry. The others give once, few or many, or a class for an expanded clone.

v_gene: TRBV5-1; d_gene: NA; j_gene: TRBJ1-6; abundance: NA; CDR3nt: TGCGCCAGCAGCTTGGGCACGAGCTCCTATAATTCACCCCTCCACTTT; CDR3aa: CASSLGTSSYNSPLHF
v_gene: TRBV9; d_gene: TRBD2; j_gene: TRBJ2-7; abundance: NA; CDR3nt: TGTGCCAGCAGCCCGAGATCCGGGACTAGCGTCGAGCAGTACTTC; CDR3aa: CASSPRSGTSVEQYF
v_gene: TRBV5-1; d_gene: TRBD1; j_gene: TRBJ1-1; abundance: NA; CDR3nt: TGCGCCAGCAGCCAGGGACAGTTGAACACTGAAGCTTTCTTT; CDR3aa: CASSQGQLNTEAFF
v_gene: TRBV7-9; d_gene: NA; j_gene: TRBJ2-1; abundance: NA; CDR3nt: TGTGCCAGCAGCTACGCCTTGACAACCCCTTACAATGAGCAGTTCTTC; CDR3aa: CASSYALTTPYNEQFF
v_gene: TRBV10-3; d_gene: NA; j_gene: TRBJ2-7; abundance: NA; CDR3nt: TGTGCCATCAGTGGGTCTATCCTCCCAGGGGAGAAGGCCTACGAGCAGTACTTC; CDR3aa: CAISGSILPGEKAYEQYF
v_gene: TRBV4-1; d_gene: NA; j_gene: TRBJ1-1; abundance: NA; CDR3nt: TGCGCCAGCAGCGGGCCGGTCCAACAAAGGGCTTTCTTT; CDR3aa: CASSGPVQQRAFF
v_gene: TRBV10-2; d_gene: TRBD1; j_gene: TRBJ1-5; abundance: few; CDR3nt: TGCGCCAGCAGTGAGGGACAGGGGGCGAATCAGCCCCAGCATTTT; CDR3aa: CASSEGQGANQPQHF
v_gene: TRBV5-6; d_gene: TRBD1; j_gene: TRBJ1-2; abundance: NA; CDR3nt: TGTGCCAGCAGCTGGGACAGCACTCCTTATGGCTACACCTTC; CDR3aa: CASSWDSTPYGYTF
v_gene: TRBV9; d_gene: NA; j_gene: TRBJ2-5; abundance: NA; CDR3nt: TGTGCCAGCAGCCGCACTAGCTCCGCCGAGACCCAGTACTTC; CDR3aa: CASSRTSSAETQYF
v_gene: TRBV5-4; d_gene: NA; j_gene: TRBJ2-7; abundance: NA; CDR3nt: TGTGCCAGCAGCGCGACGACAGGTACTCGGGAGCAGTACTTC; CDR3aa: CASSATTGTREQYF
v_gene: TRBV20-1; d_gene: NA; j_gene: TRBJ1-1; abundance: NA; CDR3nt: TGCAGTGCCATGCAGGCGGAAGCTTTCTTT; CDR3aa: CSAMQAEAFF
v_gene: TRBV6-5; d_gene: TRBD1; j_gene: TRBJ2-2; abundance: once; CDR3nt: TGTGCCACCCTCAGGGGGAGGAACACCGGGGAGCTGTTTTTT; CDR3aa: CATLRGRNTGELFF
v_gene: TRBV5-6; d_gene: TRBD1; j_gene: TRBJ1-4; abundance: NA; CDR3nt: TGTGCCAGCAGCTTGGGTCCTTTGACAGGGTATAATGAAAAACTGTTTTTT; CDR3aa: CASSLGPLTGYNEKLFF
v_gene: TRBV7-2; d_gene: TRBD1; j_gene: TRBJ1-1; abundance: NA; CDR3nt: TGTGCCAGCAGCTTAGGACAGGGGGCGAACACTGAAGCTTTCTTT; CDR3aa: CASSLGQGANTEAFF
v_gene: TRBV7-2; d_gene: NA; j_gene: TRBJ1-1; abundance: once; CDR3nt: TGTGCCAGCAGCTCCCGGGCGGGGGGGGAAGCTTTCTTT; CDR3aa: CASSSRAGGEAFF
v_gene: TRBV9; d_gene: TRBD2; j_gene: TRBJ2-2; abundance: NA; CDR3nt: TGTGCCAGCAGCGTCGTCAGTGGCGGGAGTAACACCGGGGAGCTGTTTTTT; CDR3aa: CASSVVSGGSNTGELFF
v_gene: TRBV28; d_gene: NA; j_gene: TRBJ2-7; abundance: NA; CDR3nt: TGTGCCAGCAGTCCCGGGACATATTCCTACGAGCAGTACTTC; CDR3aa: CASSPGTYSYEQYF
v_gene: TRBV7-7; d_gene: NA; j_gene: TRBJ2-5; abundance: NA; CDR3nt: TGTGCCAGCAGCTTAGCGTTTGGGACTTCCCAAGAGACCCAGTACTTC; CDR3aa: CASSLAFGTSQETQYF
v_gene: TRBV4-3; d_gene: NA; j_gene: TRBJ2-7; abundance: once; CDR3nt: TGCGCCAGCAGCCAAGAGCCACAATCCTACGAGCAGTACTTC; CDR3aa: CASSQEPQSYEQYF
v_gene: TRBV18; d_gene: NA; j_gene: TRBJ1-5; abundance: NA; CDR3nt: TGTGCCAGCTCACCCGTGGAGGGCAATCAGCCCCAGCATTTT; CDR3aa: CASSPVEGNQPQHF
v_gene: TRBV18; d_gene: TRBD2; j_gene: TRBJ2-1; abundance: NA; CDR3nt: TGTGCCAGCTCACCATTAGCGGGCTCCTACAATGAGCAGTTCTTC; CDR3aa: CASSPLAGSYNEQFF
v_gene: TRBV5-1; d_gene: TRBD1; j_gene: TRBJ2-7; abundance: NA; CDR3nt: TGCGCCAGCAGCTCGGACAGGGTTGAGCAGTACTTC; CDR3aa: CASSSDRVEQYF
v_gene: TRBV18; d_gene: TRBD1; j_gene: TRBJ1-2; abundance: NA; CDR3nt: TGTGCCAGCTCCCGGGATGAAGTGGACAGGGACGCTGGAGGCTACACCTTC; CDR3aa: CASSRDEVDRDAGGYTF
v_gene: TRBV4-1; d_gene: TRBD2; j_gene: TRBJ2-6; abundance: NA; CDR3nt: TGCGCCAGCAGCCTAGCGGGGGGGCTTGGGGCCAACGTCCTGACTTTC; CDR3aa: CASSLAGGLGANVLTF
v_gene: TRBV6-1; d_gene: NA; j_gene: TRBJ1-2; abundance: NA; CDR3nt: TGTGCCAGCAGTGAACGCGACAGGAAAGGGAATGGCTACACCTTC; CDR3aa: CASSERDRKGNGYTF
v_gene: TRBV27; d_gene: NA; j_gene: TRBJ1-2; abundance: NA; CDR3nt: TGTGCCAGCAGTTTCTTAAGGGGATACTATGGCTACACCTTC; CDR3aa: CASSFLRGYYGYTF
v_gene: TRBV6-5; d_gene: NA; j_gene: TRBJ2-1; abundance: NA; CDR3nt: TGTGCCAGCAGTCTGACTAGGGTGAATGAGCAGTTCTTC; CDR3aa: CASSLTRVNEQFF
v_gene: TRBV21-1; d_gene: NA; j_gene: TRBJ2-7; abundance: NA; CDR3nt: TGTGCCAGCAGCAAGGGGCAGGGGGCCCACGAGCAGTACTTC; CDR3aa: CASSKGQGAHEQYF
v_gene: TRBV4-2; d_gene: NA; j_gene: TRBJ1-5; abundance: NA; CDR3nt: TGTGCCAGCAGCCAAGCGACACAGTATCCCAATCAGCCCCAGCATTTT; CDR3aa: CASSQATQYPNQPQHF
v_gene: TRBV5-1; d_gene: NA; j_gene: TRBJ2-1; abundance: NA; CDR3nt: TGCGCCAGCAGCTTCACTAGCTTGAATGAGCAGTTCTTC; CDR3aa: CASSFTSLNEQFF
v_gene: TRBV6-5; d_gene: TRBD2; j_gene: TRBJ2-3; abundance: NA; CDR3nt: TGTGCCAGCACCGTTTTTGCGGGGGGCACAGATACGCAGTATTTT; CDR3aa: CASTVFAGGTDTQYF
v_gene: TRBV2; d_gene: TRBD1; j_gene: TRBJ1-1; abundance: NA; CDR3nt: TGTGCCAGCAGGCCCCGGGACAGCCGCGGTACTGAAGCTTTCTTT; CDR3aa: CASRPRDSRGTEAFF
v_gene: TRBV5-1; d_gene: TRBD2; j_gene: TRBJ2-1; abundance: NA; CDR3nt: TGCGCCAGCAGCTGGACTAGCGGCGTGGGGAATGAGCAGTTCTTC; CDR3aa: CASSWTSGVGNEQFF
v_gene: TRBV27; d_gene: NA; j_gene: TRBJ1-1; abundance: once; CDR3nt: TGTGCCAGCAGTCCCTGGGGGGGGAGCACTGAAGCTTTCTTT; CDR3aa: CASSPWGGSTEAFF
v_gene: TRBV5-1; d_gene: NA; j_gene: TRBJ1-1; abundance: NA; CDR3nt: TGCGCCAGCAGCTTGGGCGGGGGTTACACTGAAGCTTTCTTT; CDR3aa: CASSLGGGYTEAFF
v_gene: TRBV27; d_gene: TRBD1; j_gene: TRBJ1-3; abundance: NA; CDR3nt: TGTGCCAGCAGCGTGACAGGGGCTGGAAACACCATATATTTT; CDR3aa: CASSVTGAGNTIYF
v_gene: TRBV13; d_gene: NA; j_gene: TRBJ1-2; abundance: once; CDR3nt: TGTGCCAGCAGCTTAGATCTCGAACTCCATGGCTACACCTTC; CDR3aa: CASSLDLELHGYTF
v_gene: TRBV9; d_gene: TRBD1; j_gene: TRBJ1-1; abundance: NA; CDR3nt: TGTGCCAGCAGCCCTCGGACAGGGGGCACCACTGAAGCTTTCTTT; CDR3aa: CASSPRTGGTTEAFF
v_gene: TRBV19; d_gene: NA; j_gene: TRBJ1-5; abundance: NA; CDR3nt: TGTGCCAGTAGTAGTGGGGGGACTCAGCCCCAGCATTTT; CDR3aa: CASSSGGTQPQHF
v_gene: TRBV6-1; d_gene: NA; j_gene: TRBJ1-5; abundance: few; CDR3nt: TGTGCCAGCAGTGAGGCCAACAATCAGCCCCAGCATTTT; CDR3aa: CASSEANNQPQHF
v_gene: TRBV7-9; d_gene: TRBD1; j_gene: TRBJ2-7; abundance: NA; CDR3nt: TGTGCCAGCAGCCGACAGGGGGCGGCCTACGAGCAGTACTTC; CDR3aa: CASSRQGAAYEQYF
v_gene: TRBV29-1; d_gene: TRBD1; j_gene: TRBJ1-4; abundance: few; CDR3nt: TGCAGCGTCCCCGGGACAGGGGGCGCGACTAATGAAAAACTGTTTTTT; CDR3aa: CSVPGTGGATNEKLFF